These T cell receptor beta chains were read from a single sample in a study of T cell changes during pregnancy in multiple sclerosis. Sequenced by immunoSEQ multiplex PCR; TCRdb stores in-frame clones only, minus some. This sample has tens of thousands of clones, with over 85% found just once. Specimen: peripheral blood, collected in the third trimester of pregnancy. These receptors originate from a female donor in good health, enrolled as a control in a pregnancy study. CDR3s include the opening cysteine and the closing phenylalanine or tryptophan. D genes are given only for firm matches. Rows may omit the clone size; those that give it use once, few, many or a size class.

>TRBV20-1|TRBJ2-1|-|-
CSARKGNEQFF
TGCAGTGCTAGAAAGGGGAATGAGCAGTTCTTC
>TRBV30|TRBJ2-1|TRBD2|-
CAWSVKAGSSSYNEQFF
TGTGCCTGGAGTGTAAAAGCGGGATCGAGCTCCTACAATGAGCAGTTCTTC
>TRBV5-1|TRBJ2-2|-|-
CASSLARGSTGELFF
TGCGCCAGCAGCTTGGCAAGGGGTTCGACCGGGGAGCTGTTTTTT
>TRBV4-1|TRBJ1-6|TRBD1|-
CASSQAPGQGFDSPLHF
TGCGCCAGCAGCCAAGCTCCGGGACAGGGCTTTGATTCACCCCTCCACTTT
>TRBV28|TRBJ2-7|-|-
CASSFVGVSYEQYF
TGTGCCAGCAGTTTTGTAGGGGTCTCCTACGAGCAGTACTTC
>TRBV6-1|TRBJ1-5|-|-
CASSEVAGSNQPQHF
TGTGCCAGCAGTGAAGTGGCAGGATCCAATCAGCCCCAGCATTTT
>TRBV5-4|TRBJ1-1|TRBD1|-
CASSWTGRTEAFF
TGTGCCAGCAGCTGGACAGGGAGGACTGAAGCTTTCTTT
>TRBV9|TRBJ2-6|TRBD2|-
CASSPRGDFSGANVLTF
TGTGCCAGCAGCCCCCGGGGGGACTTCTCTGGGGCCAACGTCCTGACTTTC
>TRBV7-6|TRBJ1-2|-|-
CASSATGGGYTF
TGTGCCAGCAGCGCAACGGGGGGCGGCTACACCTTC
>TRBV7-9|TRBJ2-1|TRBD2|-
CASSPNSGGEQFF
TGTGCCAGCAGCCCGAATAGCGGGGGTGAGCAGTTCTTC
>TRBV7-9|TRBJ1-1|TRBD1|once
CASLRGRAEAFF
TGTGCCAGCTTAAGGGGGCGGGCTGAAGCTTTCTTT
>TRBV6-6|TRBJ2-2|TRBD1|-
CAALPGQVYTGELFF
TGTGCCGCTCTCCCGGGACAGGTGTACACCGGGGAGCTGTTTTTT
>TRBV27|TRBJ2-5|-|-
CASSLVRGQETQYF
TGTGCCAGCAGTTTAGTCCGGGGACAAGAGACCCAGTACTTC
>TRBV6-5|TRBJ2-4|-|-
CASTRGLIAKNIQYF
TGTGCCAGCACCAGGGGTCTCATAGCCAAAAACATTCAGTACTTC
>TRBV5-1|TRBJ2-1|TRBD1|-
CASSPGQGAYNEQFF
TGCGCCAGCAGCCCCGGACAGGGGGCCTACAATGAGCAGTTCTTC
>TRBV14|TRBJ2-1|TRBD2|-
CASSPLAGGPENEQFF
TGTGCCAGCAGCCCGTTAGCGGGGGGGCCGGAAAATGAGCAGTTCTTC
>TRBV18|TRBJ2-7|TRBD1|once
CASSSTGGTSYEQYF
TGTGCCAGCTCAAGTACAGGGGGAACCTCCTACGAGCAGTACTTC
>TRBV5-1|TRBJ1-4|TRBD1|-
CASSRQGDRNEKLFF
TGCGCCAGCAGCCGACAGGGGGACAGGAATGAAAAACTGTTTTTT
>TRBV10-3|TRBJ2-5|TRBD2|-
CAISGAGARETQYF
TGTGCCATCAGTGGGGCGGGAGCTCGCGAGACCCAGTACTTC
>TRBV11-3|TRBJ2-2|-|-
CASSLGPGSSGELFF
TGTGCCAGCAGCTTAGGGCCAGGGTCTTCCGGGGAGCTGTTTTTT
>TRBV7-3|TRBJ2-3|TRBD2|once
CASSLTGGGIISTDTQYF
TGTGCCAGCAGCTTAACGGGGGGGGGAATAATTAGCACAGATACGCAGTATTTT
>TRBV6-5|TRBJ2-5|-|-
CASSYGGWETQYF
TGTGCCAGCAGTTACGGGGGGTGGGAGACCCAGTACTTC
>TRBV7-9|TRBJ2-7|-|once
CASSLGHQGFSYEQYF
TGTGCCAGCAGCTTAGGGCACCAGGGCTTCTCCTACGAGCAGTACTTC
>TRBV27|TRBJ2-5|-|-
CASSPRAKGAGAPETQYF
TGTGCCAGCAGCCCCAGGGCGAAAGGGGCAGGGGCCCCAGAGACCCAGTACTTC
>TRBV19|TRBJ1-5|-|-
CASNTGLGNQPQHF
TGTGCCAGTAATACGGGTCTTGGTAATCAGCCCCAGCATTTT
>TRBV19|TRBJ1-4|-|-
CASSLRTVTATNEKLFF
TGTGCCAGTAGTCTACGGACAGTTACTGCAACTAATGAAAAACTGTTTTTT
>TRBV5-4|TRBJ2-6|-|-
CASTPSVGAALGANVLTF
TGTGCCAGCACCCCCTCTGTGGGGGCTGCGTTGGGGGCCAACGTCCTGACTTTC
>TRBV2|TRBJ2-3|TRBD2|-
CASKPNPSGVGDTQYF
TGTGCCAGCAAGCCAAACCCTAGCGGGGTGGGGGATACGCAGTATTTT
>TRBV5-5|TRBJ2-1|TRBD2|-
CASSFVTGGSYNEQFF
TGTGCCAGCAGCTTCGTGACGGGAGGGTCCTACAATGAGCAGTTCTTC
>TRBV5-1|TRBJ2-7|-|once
CASSQAVYEQYF
TGCGCCAGCAGCCAGGCTGTCTACGAGCAGTACTTC